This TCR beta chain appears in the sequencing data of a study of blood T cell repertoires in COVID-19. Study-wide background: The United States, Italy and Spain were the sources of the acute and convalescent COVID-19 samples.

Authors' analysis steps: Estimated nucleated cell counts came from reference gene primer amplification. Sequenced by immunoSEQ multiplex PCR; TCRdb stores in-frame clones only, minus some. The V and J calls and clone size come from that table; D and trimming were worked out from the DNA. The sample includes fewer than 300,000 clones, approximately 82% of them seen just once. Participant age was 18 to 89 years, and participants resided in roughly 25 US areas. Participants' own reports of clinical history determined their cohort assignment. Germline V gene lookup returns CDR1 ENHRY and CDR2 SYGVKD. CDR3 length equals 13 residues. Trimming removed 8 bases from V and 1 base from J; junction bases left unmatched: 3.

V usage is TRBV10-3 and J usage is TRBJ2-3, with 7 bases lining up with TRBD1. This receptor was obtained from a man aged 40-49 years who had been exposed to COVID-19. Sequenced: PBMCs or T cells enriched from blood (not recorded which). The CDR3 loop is CAIEGAGTDTQYF. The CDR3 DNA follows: TGTGCCATCGAGGGGGCCGGCACAGATACGCAGTATTTT.